The T cell receptor (beta chain) described here comes from a study of identifying expanded T cells in peripheral blood (dated by TCRdb to between 2018 and 2020). About the study as a whole: Technical replicates were generated by sequencing separate aliquots of the same genomic DNA pool, and four replicates were compared pairwise.

No immune events such as infections were documented for the healthy donors during the collection period. Blood repertoires from healthy donors were used as a training cohort for calibrating time-dependent variance in a beta-binomial model of differential abundance of T-cell clones. The training cohort comprised approximately ten healthy donors, 3 female and 7 male. An age range of roughly 25 to 65 years, with an average of roughly 45 years, was recorded for the donors. Whole blood was collected from each healthy donor at three time points spaced two weeks apart and obtained from a commercial supplier. For immunosequencing, genomic DNA was extracted from unsorted whole blood. Trimming costs V 3 bases and J 1 base, and their ends lie 10 bases apart. The CDR3 numbers 15 residues from cysteine through phenylalanine. CDR3 DNA only is kept here, 45 bases in frame from base 1. The germline V gene sets CDR1 to ENHRY and CDR2 to SYGVKD.

The investigation overall reported the following: The binomial model flagged approximately 1.2 differentially abundant clones between technical replicates but around 16 over roughly 2 weeks and under 25 over about four weeks. The beta-binomial model significantly reduced the number of clones called differentially abundant and the false-positive rate across all healthy-donor time intervals. The authors expected that over much longer intervals, such as months to years, biological variance in healthy repertoires might increase even further. For all healthy donors, the variance in clone template counts between roughly 2-week samples rose significantly as total template count increased.

TCRbeta CDR3 regions were profiled by bias-controlled multiplex PCR amplification of genomic DNA with the immunoSEQ Assay. In the authors' own workflow: To quantify the absolute abundance of each unique TCRbeta CDR3 region, the sequences were collapsed and filtered. Two models were used to test differential abundance: a binomial model (Fisher-equivalent) and a beta-binomial model that adds time-dependent variance fitted from healthy donors. Clones with fewer than 5 combined templates were excluded, and clones with Benjamini-Hochberg FDR below 0.01 were called differentially abundant. Beta-binomial variance was modeled as a function of total template count across the two samples using the form v = (b*log(k)+a)^2. TCRdb's version of the immuneACCESS table is confined to in-frame rearrangements and falls short of the full clone set. An unresolved V gene accounts for under half of the shortfall where checked; the remainder is of unknown origin. V and J calls and clone size come straight from that table; D and trimming were deduced from the DNA. The sample data list some 100,000 clones, and approximately 88% of these were observed just once. The ten top clones hold more than 5.5% of the sample.

Points on this clone: No cognate antigen has been identified for it. The input lacks base qualities; no much larger clone sits a single base away.

This receptor chain uses TRBV10-3 and TRBJ1-5, with the D segment identity uncertain. The sequence derives from a person aged 18 to 70 in good health. The sample was blood. The DNA is as follows: TGTGCCATCAGTGACGTCGGGCGAAGCAATCAGCCCCAGCATTTT. Its coded protein is CAISDVGRSNQPQHF.